In its sample, the clone carrying this T cell receptor (beta chain) was seen many times. Its antigen is not identified. These data originate in a study of T-cell memory formation after mild COVID-19. Study-level results: Contracting clones localized mainly to CM and EM when CD4+ and mainly to EMRA when CD8+. Whether second-wave clones peaking at day 37 were SARS-CoV-2 specific went unconfirmed. Researchers found some responding clones in pre-infection memory, a sign that cross-reactive memory joined.

Constant-segment primers and 5'RACE yielded cDNA libraries for TCR alpha and TCR beta, each carrying sample barcodes and UMIs. Each CDR3 protein gets one entry after TCRdb re-called the 5' RACE reads with MiXCR. The sample lists 350,000 or so distinct CDR3 sequences; 20% to 25% were seen once. CDR1 SGHVS and CDR2 FNYEAQ come from the germline V gene. The CDR3 contains 15 residues. V lost 5 bases to trimming and J lost 9 bases; unmatched junction nucleotides: 7. V and J are TRBV7-6 and TRBJ2-1; 13 nucleotides match TRBD2. The TCR comes from an adult woman who had mild COVID-19 (a few samples of this study predate the infection). Cell type and time point are not known. The material sequenced was PBMCs or a T cell subset sorted from them (not recorded which). CDR3 region: CASSRTSGGGGEQFF. DNA for the CDR3: TGTGCCAGCAGCCGCACTAGCGGGGGGGGAGGTGAGCAGTTCTTC. Drawing the rest from reference TRBV7-6 and TRBJ2-1, the complete variable domain is GAGVSQSPRYKVTKRGQDVALRCDPISGHVSLYWYRQALGQGPEFLTYFNYEAQQDKSGLPNDRFSAERPEGSISTLTIQRTEQRDSAMYRCASSRTSGGGGEQFFGPGTRLTVL.